Below are 21 T cell receptor beta chains sequenced from a single sample in a study of T cells after yellow fever vaccination. TCRdb ran MiXCR on the 5' RACE reads and lists one entry per CDR3 protein. The profile covers around 140,000 distinct CDR3 sequences, with 7.7% appearing a single time and roughly 0.73% taken by the ten largest. Material: CD4+ T cells sorted from PBMCs, obtained 5 days after the yellow fever booster vaccination. These receptors originate from a man aged 25 to 45 who received the YFV17D yellow fever vaccine.

Of note for this clonotype: A much larger clone lies a single base off, so this may be a read error. The rearrangement links TRBV5-1 to TRBJ2-1, with unresolved D. CDR1 SGHRS and CDR2 YFSETQ come from the germline V gene. The CDR3 is made up of 17 amino acids. The CDR3 protein is CSSAKVGSSTIGVEQFF. In DNA form, the CDR3 reads TGCTCCAGCGCTAAGGTCGGATCGTCGACGATCGGCGTTGAGCAGTTCTTC.

There are many counts of this clonotype. This chain connects TRBV11-2 to TRBJ2-1; 12 bases line up with TRBD2. This CDR3 comprises 16 residues. V gave up 6 bases and J gave up 1 base; unmatched junction bases: 4. Germline loops: CDR1 SGHAT, CDR2 FQNNGV. The CDR3 reads CASRPGLAGSYNEQFF. CDR3 bases: TGTGCCAGCAGACCCGGACTAGCGGGGTCCTACAATGAGCAGTTCTTC.

This clonotype was picked up one time. This rearrangement joins TRBV20-1 to TRBJ2-5, with 7 bases identical to TRBD2. After removal of 0 bases from V and 4 bases from J, the junction contained 8 bases not matched to a gene. The CDR3 loop spans 15 amino acids. Germline V gene sequence: CDR1 DFQATT, CDR2 SNEGSKA (reference sequence). CDR3 sequence: CSARDGRESRETQYF. Written as DNA, the CDR3 is TGCAGTGCTAGAGATGGGAGGGAGTCCAGAGAGACCCAGTACTTC.

This clonotype showed up many times. The CDR3 here is CASSFLGEGMGNEQFF. The DNA for the CDR3 is TGTGCCAGCAGCTTCCTTGGCGAGGGGATGGGCAATGAGCAGTTCTTC. The rearrangement uses TRBV5-6 and TRBJ2-1; TRBD1 or TRBD2 may be the D gene (5 bases each). CDR3 length: 16 residues. Trimming removed 2 bases at V and 6 bases at J, with 18 bases between. Germline loops: CDR1 SGHDT, CDR2 YYEEEE.

Many counts were recorded for this clonotype. This rearrangement joins TRBV19 to TRBJ2-1, with D unresolved. The V and J ends lost 3 bases and 9 bases respectively, with 18 bases between them. CDR1 and CDR2 from the germline V gene are LNHDA and SQIVND (reference sequence). The CDR3 loop spans 15 amino acids. Here the CDR3 DNA reads TGTGCCAGTAGTATGGAGCCTTCTGACAATAGTGAGCAGTTCTTC. Protein: CASSMEPSDNSEQFF.

This clonotype occurred many times. The chain links TRBV5-1 to TRBJ2-7, with D possibly TRBD1 on 6 matching bases. Germline-derived CDR1 and CDR2 are SGHRS and YFSETQ. The CDR3 is 15 amino acids. The V and J ends lost 4 bases and 3 bases respectively, with 17 bases between them. The CDR3 DNA sequence: TGCGCCAGCAGCATCGAGTTACAGGGCCGCTACGAGCAGTACTTC. Amino acid sequence: CASSIELQGRYEQYF.

This clonotype has only one observation. One base away lies a much larger clone, so this may be a sequencing read error. This chain uses TRBV29-1 with TRBJ2-1; D is undetermined. Trimming pared 4 bases from V and 9 bases from J, leaving 7 bases between. Germline V gives CDR1 SQVTM, CDR2 ANQGSEA. There are 10 residues in the CDR3. Here the CDR3 DNA reads TGCAGCGTTGGGAACAGTGAGCAGTTCTTC. Protein: CSVGNSEQFF.

This clonotype came up many times. The chain is built from TRBV29-1 and TRBJ2-2, with D maybe TRBD2 (5 bases). CDR3 size: 12 residues. Trimming stripped 6 bases from V and 1 base from J, with 6 bases between. The germline gives CDR1 SQVTM, CDR2 ANQGSEA. CDR3 in amino acids: CSVAGNTGELFF. CDR3 in DNA: TGCAGCGTGGCGGGGAACACCGGGGAGCTGTTTTTT.

This clonotype was detected many times. This rearrangement joins TRBV4-3 to TRBJ1-1; D remains ambiguous. CDR3 length: 19 amino acids. The V end was cut by 0 bases, the J end by 0 bases, with 20 bases between. Germline CDR1 and CDR2: LGHNA and YSLEER. The CDR3 coding sequence is TGCGCCAGCAGCCAAGAGACCGGGAACTCCTTTAATCTGAACACTGAAGCTTTCTTT. Its translation is CASSQETGNSFNLNTEAFF.

Only a few counts were recorded for this clonotype. The V and J genes are TRBV18 and TRBJ2-1, with 14 bases that match TRBD2. Looked up from germline, CDR1 is KGHSH and CDR2 is LQKENI. V gave up 7 bases and J gave up 3 bases; unmatched junction bases: 8. CDR3 length equals 17 residues. The CDR3 nucleotides read TGTGCCAGCTACCCGGGACTAGCGGGAGCGAGCTACAATGAGCAGTTCTTC. Amino acids: CASYPGLAGASYNEQFF.

This clonotype was detected ten times or more. The chain combines TRBV29-1 with TRBJ1-2; D may be TRBD1 (5 bases). The germline gives CDR1 SQVTM, CDR2 ANQGSEA. Between the trimmed V and J ends, which lost 6 bases and 7 bases, there was a span of 33 bases. CDR3 length: 18 residues. This CDR3 is CSVVHLVRDRSPSGGYTF. The CDR3 DNA reads as TGCAGCGTCGTCCACCTTGTCCGGGACCGGTCACCCTCAGGTGGCTACACCTTC.

This clonotype showed up many times. The chain has TRBV14 and TRBJ2-7, with D possibly matching TRBD1 (5 bases). V was trimmed by 0 bases and J by 12 bases, leaving 15 bases between them. The CDR3 consists of 13 residues. Germline V gene sequence: CDR1 SGHDN, CDR2 FVKESK. The CDR3 DNA sequence: TGTGCCAGCAGCCAAGATTTTATAGGACAAAGGTACTTC. It encodes CASSQDFIGQRYF.

This clonotype was counted only a few times. CDR3 residues: CASSYRDTENEQYF. The CDR3 DNA reads TGTGCCAGCAGTTACCGGGACACTGAGAACGAGCAGTACTTC. The V call is TRBV6-2 or TRBV6-3, the J call TRBJ2-7; a possible D gene is TRBD1 (6 bases). Germline loops: CDR1 MNHEY, CDR2 SVGEGT. Deletions cut 2 bases from V and 5 bases from J, with 13 bases between. This CDR3 has 14 residues.

This clonotype was found many times. The rearrangement links TRBV12-3 or TRBV12-4 to TRBJ2-1; D is ambiguous. This CDR3 is built from 11 residues. Trimming stripped 2 bases from V and 5 bases from J, with 1 base between. This CDR3 reads CASSLHNEQFF. CDR3 coding DNA: TGTGCCAGCAGTTTACACAATGAGCAGTTCTTC.

This clonotype has ten or more counts. The chain uses TRBV20-1 and TRBJ2-1, with 9 nucleotides matching TRBD2. The CDR3 runs to 11 residues. Germline loops: CDR1 DFQATT, CDR2 SNEGSKA (reference sequence). J lost 15 bases, V lost 4 bases, and 7 bases had no gene match. The CDR3 DNA sequence: TGCAGTGCTACGACTAGCGGCTTTCTGTTCTTC. This translates into CSATTSGFLFF.

In its sample, this clonotype was seen many times. The chain recombines TRBV12-3 or TRBV12-4 with TRBJ2-1; a weak D match, TRBD2 (7 bases). The CDR3 has 18 amino acids. V was cut by 6 bases and J by 6 bases, with 27 bases left in between. CDR3 DNA sequence: TGTGCCAGCAGGCCCACCCCTGGGCGGGGGCAGGTTGGCAATGAGCAGTTCTTC. The encoded protein is CASRPTPGRGQVGNEQFF.

This clonotype showed up many times. The chain is built from TRBV7-2 and TRBJ2-7; the match to TRBD1 covers 10 bases. Germline CDR1 and CDR2: SGHTA and FQGNSA. The CDR3 loop spans 14 amino acids. Trimming took 8 bases from V and 2 from J; bases not matched to a gene: 6. Written as DNA, the CDR3 is TGTGCCAGCTGTACCGGGACAGGGGCCTACGAGCAGTACTTC. As protein: CASCTGTGAYEQYF.

This clonotype appeared many times. This sequence joins TRBV30 and TRBJ1-5; D is unclear. The germline CDR1 and CDR2 sequences are GTSNPN and SVGIG (reference sequence). The CDR3 contains 13 residues. V was shortened by 4 bases and J by 7 bases, with 14 bases between the two germline ends. The CDR3 coding sequence is TGTGCCTGGAATAGTTGGTTGAACCAGCCCCAGCATTTT. Its translation: CAWNSWLNQPQHF.

This clonotype was observed many times. The junction departs from germline at one end; a sequencing error may be responsible. The chain uses TRBV7-9 and TRBJ2-4, with no clear D. The CDR3 is made up of 12 amino acids. CDR1 and CDR2 (germline): SEHNR, FQNEAQ (reference sequence). The chain's CDR3 is CASSLGLSPPHF. In DNA, the CDR3 is TGTGCCAGCAGCTTAGGATTGTCACCCCCGCACTTC.

The table lists this clonotype with many counts. This chain uses TRBV6-2 or TRBV6-3 with TRBJ2-1; tentatively, D is TRBD1 or TRBD2 (6 bases each). There are 14 residues in the CDR3. Trimming pared 6 bases from V and 5 bases from J, leaving 14 bases between. Germline V gene sequence: CDR1 MNHEY, CDR2 SVGEGT. The CDR3 sequence is CASSGGGWNNEQFF. As DNA, the CDR3 is TGTGCCAGCAGCGGAGGGGGTTGGAACAATGAGCAGTTCTTC.

This clonotype was found many times. This chain joins TRBV7-6 and TRBJ2-7; D perhaps matches TRBD2 (6 bases). The CDR3 has 14 residues. The germline V gene has CDR1 SGHVS and CDR2 FNYEAQ. With 4 bases removed from V and 3 bases from J, the gap between germline ends came to 13 bases. The CDR3 DNA follows: TGTGCCAGCAGCTCAGGCGGGGTAGGCTACGAGCAGTACTTC. Encoded protein: CASSSGGVGYEQYF.